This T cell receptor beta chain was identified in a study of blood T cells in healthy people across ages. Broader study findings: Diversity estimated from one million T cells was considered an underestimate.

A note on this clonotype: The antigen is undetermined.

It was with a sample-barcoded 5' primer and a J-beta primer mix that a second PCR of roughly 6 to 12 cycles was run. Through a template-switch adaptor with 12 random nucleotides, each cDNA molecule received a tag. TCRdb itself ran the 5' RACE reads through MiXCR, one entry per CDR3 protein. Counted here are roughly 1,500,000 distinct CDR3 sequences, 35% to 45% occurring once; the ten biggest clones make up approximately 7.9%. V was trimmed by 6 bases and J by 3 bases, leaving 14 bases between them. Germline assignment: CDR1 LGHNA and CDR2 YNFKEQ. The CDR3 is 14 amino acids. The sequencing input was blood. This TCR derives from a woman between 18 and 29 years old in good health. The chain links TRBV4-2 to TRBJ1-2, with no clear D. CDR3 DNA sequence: TGTGCCAGCAGGACCTCAGGTGCTGACTATGGCTACACCTTC. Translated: CASRTSGADYGYTF.